This T cell receptor beta chain was identified in a study of OX40 agonist ivuxolimab in advanced cancers. In terms of the full investigation: Ivuxolimab, which targeted the costimulatory receptor OX40 (CD134), was an agonistic, fully human IgG2 monoclonal antibody. Intravenous ivuxolimab was administered to patients every 2 weeks at six dose levels: 0.01, 0.1, 0.3, 1.5, 3 and 10 mg/kg. The paper describes the monotherapy dose-escalation part (N ≈ 52 patients) of the phase I trial of ivuxolimab. The point of sequencing TCRbeta in the periphery was to test whether ivuxolimab changed TCR sequence diversity and drove clonal T-cell expansion. Of the approximately 50 dose-escalation patients, hepatocellular carcinoma was present in approximately 20, melanoma in roughly 15, renal cell carcinoma in 9 and head and neck cancer in 9. In the dose-escalation cohort, more than 75% of patients were male, and the mean age was around 60 years, with a range of roughly 20 to 80. Prior anti-PD-1, anti-PD-L1 or anti-CTLA-4 therapy was permitted, and checkpoint inhibitors had been received by about 36% of dose-escalation patients. Partial responses were achieved by three dose-escalation patients, of whom one had hepatocellular carcinoma and two had cutaneous melanoma. The full study reports these points: After ivuxolimab, more expanded clones were found on average in CD8+ T cells than in CD4+ T cells. Low levels of normalized T-cell clonal expansion were also seen in some nonresponding patients. The antigen specificity of the peripheral T cells that underwent clonal expansion was not determined. In the 0.1-3.0 mg/kg groups, partial responders had among the lowest normalized peripheral clonal expansion, particularly in CD8+ T cells. At doses of 0.1 to 3.0 mg/kg, clonal expansion of both CD4+ and CD8+ blood T cells was observed from baseline to week 6.

The trial excluded patients who had a history of autoimmune disease or who were on systemic immunosuppression. Peripheral blood for TCR sequencing was collected from all dose cohorts at baseline, on cycle 4 day 1, and on cycle 7 day 1. Samples were obtained from an open-label, multicenter, first-in-human phase I dose-escalation trial of ivuxolimab. Adults with locally advanced or metastatic melanoma, renal cell, hepatocellular, or head and neck squamous cell carcinoma were enrolled in the trial. CD4+ and CD8+ T cells were sorted separately from peripheral blood before TCR sequencing. To sequence the TCRbeta CDR3 region, genomic DNA was isolated from the sorted cells. The immunoSEQ Assay was used to sequence the TCRbeta CDR3 regions. TCRdb limited this immuneACCESS table to in-frame rearrangements with V and J called. A share of clones is missing; checked studies link under half to unresolved V genes, and the rest is unexplained. This sample lists about 45,000 clones; around nine tenths were detected once. The ten largest account for 0.95% to 1.1% of the sample.

As concerns this clone: Its antigen specificity is not known. Qualities for individual bases were not recorded, and no much larger clone is one base off.

This sequence was found in an adult with an advanced solid tumor such as melanoma, head and neck, liver or kidney cancer. Sequenced material: CD4+ or CD8+ T cells sorted from blood, taken in a trial of the OX40 agonist ivuxolimab.

The CDR3 loop reads CASSYSLGRDTIYF. The nucleotides read TGTGCCAGCAGTTACTCACTCGGAAGGGACACCATATATTTT. The chain links TRBV6-5 with TRBJ1-3; there is no confident call for the D gene. Deletion took 0 bases off V and 8 bases off J, with a span of 11 bases between the germline ends. Spanning cysteine to phenylalanine, the CDR3 consists of 14 amino acids. Only the CDR3 region is kept as DNA, spanning 42 bases read in frame from base 1. As encoded in the germline V gene, CDR1 is MNHEY while CDR2 is SVGAGI.